The 32 T cell receptor beta chains given below trace back to one sample, sequenced in a study of blood T cell repertoires in COVID-19. Profiled with immunoSEQ multiplex PCR; TCRdb holds only in-frame clones, not every one. Here the sample spans tens of thousands of clones, approximately 81% being singletons. Sample: peripheral blood. The receptor set was obtained from a woman between 65 and 79 years old in a cohort sampled during active COVID-19.

This clone was counted between two and nine times. The chain links TRBV10-3 to TRBJ2-7; weak D call: TRBD1 (6 bases). V shed 6 bases and J shed 0 bases, with 15 bases lying between them. The germline CDR1 and CDR2 sequences are ENHRY and SYGVKD. This CDR3 is built from 15 residues. The CDR3: CAIRQGTESSYEQYF. The CDR3 DNA follows: TGTGCCATCAGGCAGGGGACGGAGAGCTCCTACGAGCAGTACTTC.

V usage is TRBV30 and J usage is TRBJ2-1; D might be TRBD1 (5 bases). The ends were cut back, 3 bases at V and 10 bases at J, with 10 bases in the middle. CDR1 is GTSNPN, CDR2 SVGIG, per germline (reference sequence). The CDR3 contains 11 residues. The CDR3 region has the DNA TGTGCCTGGAGCGAAGGGGTAGAGCAGTTCTTC. Its protein product is CAWSEGVEQFF.

The chain is built from TRBV4-2 and TRBJ2-3; 16 bases match TRBD2. The V segment lost 0 bases and the J segment 4 bases; nucleotides outside the gene matches: 4. In germline, CDR1 is LGHNA, CDR2 YNFKEQ. This CDR3 contains 18 residues. CDR3 sequence (DNA): TGTGCCAGCAGCCAAGACCTTGGGACTAGCGGGAGGGCAGATACGCAGTATTTT. Translating gives CASSQDLGTSGRADTQYF.

This sequence joins TRBV15 and TRBJ2-3; D is ambiguous. The CDR3 spans 16 residues. Germline lookup yields CDR1 LNHNV and CDR2 YYDKDF (reference sequence). Trimming took 0 bases from V and 4 from J, leaving 14 bases between them. This CDR3 reads CATSRDQASWADTQYF. Written as DNA, the CDR3 is TGTGCCACCAGCAGAGATCAGGCCAGTTGGGCAGATACGCAGTATTTT.

V usage is TRBV2 and J usage is TRBJ2-2; TRBD2 is a possible D gene (6 bases). V gave up 8 bases and J gave up 4 bases, with 17 bases separating them. Per germline, CDR1 SNHLY and CDR2 FYNNEI. The CDR3 consists of 15 residues. As DNA, the CDR3 is TGTGCCAGCCGGCGGACTAATTCGATCACCGGGGAGCTGTTTTTT. Protein product: CASRRTNSITGELFF.

The genes are TRBV27 and TRBJ2-1; 14 bases agree with TRBD2. The CDR3 is 20 amino acids. J was trimmed by 1 base and V by 0 bases; bases with no gene match: 8. Germline V gene lookup returns CDR1 MNHEY and CDR2 SMNVEV (reference sequence). The CDR3 sequence: CASSLSGRLAGGPSYNEQFF. Here the CDR3 DNA reads TGTGCCAGCAGTTTATCGGGAAGACTAGCGGGAGGGCCGTCCTACAATGAGCAGTTCTTC.

The chain has TRBV5-1 and TRBJ2-7; TRBD1 agrees at 8 bases. The CDR3 totals 16 residues. Germline V gene sequence: CDR1 SGHRS, CDR2 YFSETQ. V shed 5 bases, J shed 7 bases, and the junction held 17 bases outside the gene matches. The CDR3 region has the DNA TGCGCCAGCAGTCTTAGATCCGGGACAGGAGGTGGTGAGCAGTACTTC. Encoded protein: CASSLRSGTGGGEQYF.

This clone appeared a few times. The CDR3: CASSKGTSGADNEQFF. The CDR3 DNA reads TGCGCCAGCAGCAAAGGGACTAGCGGGGCCGACAATGAGCAGTTCTTC. V usage is TRBV4-1 and J usage is TRBJ2-1; the match to TRBD2 covers 13 bases. V trimming: 5 bases; J trimming: 5 bases; junction bases outside the gene matches: 6. This CDR3 has 16 residues. Germline CDR1 and CDR2: MGHRA and YSYEKL.

This clone was seen at least ten times. The rearrangement uses TRBV4-2 and TRBJ1-2, with TRBD1 matching over 8 bases. Unmatched junction bases numbered 8, after V lost 0 bases and J lost 8 bases. Germline values: CDR1 LGHNA, CDR2 YNFKEQ. The CDR3 runs to 15 residues. The CDR3 loop reads CASSQDSQGAEGYTF. The CDR3 DNA sequence: TGTGCCAGCAGCCAAGATTCGCAGGGGGCGGAGGGCTACACCTTC.

The chain uses TRBV10-3 and TRBJ2-1; 13 nucleotides match TRBD2. This CDR3 contains 21 residues. The ends lost 4 bases at V and 7 bases at J; junction bases unmatched: 22. Germline V gene sequence: CDR1 ENHRY, CDR2 SYGVKD. The CDR3 sequence: CAISAGGRKPLWTSGSNEQFF. CDR3 nucleotide sequence: TGTGCCATCAGTGCCGGGGGCCGAAAACCATTATGGACTAGCGGGAGTAATGAGCAGTTCTTC.

The chain joins TRBV27 to TRBJ2-6, with D perhaps TRBD2 (6 bases). This CDR3 has 19 amino acids. Trimming pared 6 bases from V and 0 bases from J, leaving 21 bases between. Germline V gene lookup returns CDR1 MNHEY and CDR2 SMNVEV (reference sequence). CDR3 coding DNA: TGTGCCAGCAGCTCCCTGGGGGTGGGACTTGGCTCTGGGGCCAACGTCCTGACTTTC. Amino acids: CASSSLGVGLGSGANVLTF.

The chain has TRBV5-4 and TRBJ2-1; 7 nucleotides match TRBD2. With V trimmed by 4 bases and J by 1 base, 8 bases remained unmatched. Germline V gene sequence: CDR1 SGHNT, CDR2 YYREEE (reference sequence). The CDR3 contains 16 residues. The CDR3 region has the DNA TGTGCCAGCAGCCCTATAGCGGGCGATTCCTACAATGAGCAGTTCTTC. It codes for CASSPIAGDSYNEQFF.

V gene TRBV4-1 combines with J gene TRBJ2-6, with 10 bases aligning to TRBD2. Germline V gives CDR1 MGHRA, CDR2 YSYEKL. The CDR3 runs to 21 residues. The V segment lost 7 bases and the J segment 2 bases; nucleotides outside the gene matches: 20. The CDR3: CASTNDQWASGGRAGANVLTF. The CDR3 DNA reads as TGCGCCAGCACCAACGATCAATGGGCTAGCGGGGGAAGGGCTGGGGCCAACGTCCTGACTTTC.

The genes are TRBV7-3 and TRBJ2-3, with D possibly being TRBD1 (5 bases). The germline V gene encodes CDR1 SGHTA and CDR2 FQGTGA. Between the trimmed V and J ends, which lost 1 base and 8 bases, there was a span of 10 bases. The CDR3 loop spans 13 amino acids. The CDR3 protein is CASSLKNQGTQYF. In DNA, the CDR3 is TGTGCCAGCAGCTTAAAAAACCAGGGTACGCAGTATTTT.

The chain recombines TRBV14 with TRBJ2-2; 7 bases are shared with TRBD2. The CDR3 is made up of 16 amino acids. Looked up from germline, CDR1 is SGHDN and CDR2 is FVKESK. V dropped 1 base and J dropped 5; count of bases not matched to a gene: 7. DNA of the CDR3: TGTGCCAGCAGCCAAGTCGGTATTAGCGGGACCGGGGAGCTGTTTTTT. This translates into CASSQVGISGTGELFF. Based on the CDR3 plus reference TRBV14 and TRBJ2-2, the full variable domain is EAGVTQFPSHSVIEKGQTVTLRCDPISGHDNLYWYRRVMGKEIKFLLHFVKESKQDESGMPNNRFLAERTGGTYSTLKVQPAELEDSGVYFCASSQVGISGTGELFFGEGSRLTVL.

The chain uses TRBV18 and TRBJ2-7; tentatively, D is TRBD2 (5 bases). V lost 1 base and J 6 bases, leaving 7 bases between the germline ends. The CDR3 has 12 amino acids. Germline CDR1 reads KGHSH; CDR2 reads LQKENI. CDR3 nucleotides: TGTGCCAGCTCACCACAGGGAGCCGAGCAGTACTTC. It specifies CASSPQGAEQYF.

This chain uses TRBV3-1 (or the pseudogene TRBV3-2) with TRBJ1-1; D may be TRBD1 (5 bases). CDR3 length: 15 residues. CDR1 and CDR2 (germline): LGHDT, YNNKEL (reference sequence). Deletions cut 5 bases from V and 0 bases from J, with 13 bases between. CDR3 coding DNA: TGTGCCAGCAGCAGGACATTCGAAATGAACACTGAAGCTTTCTTT. It encodes CASSRTFEMNTEAFF.

The CDR3 sequence: CASSLDPTGVSYEQYF. As DNA, the CDR3 is TGTGCCAGCAGCTTAGATCCGACAGGGGTTTCATACGAGCAGTACTTC. The chain couples TRBV5-5 to TRBJ2-7, with 8 positions matching TRBD1. With V trimmed by 2 bases and J by 4 bases, 11 bases remained unmatched. Per the germline V gene, CDR1 is SGHKS and CDR2 is YYEKEE (reference sequence). The CDR3 consists of 16 residues.

V gene TRBV10-3 combines with J gene TRBJ1-2, with 7 bases identical to TRBD1. The CDR3 length is 13 residues. V lost 4 bases, J lost 8 bases, and 7 bases stayed unmatched. In germline, CDR1 is ENHRY, CDR2 SYGVKD. This CDR3 reads CAISGGQIEGYTF. For the CDR3, the DNA is TGTGCCATCAGTGGGGGACAGATTGAGGGCTACACCTTC.

The chain joins TRBV7-6 to TRBJ2-5; TRBD1 matches at 7 bases. CDR1 and CDR2 from the germline V gene are SGHVS and FNYEAQ. The CDR3 contains 15 residues. Losses at the gene ends were 2 bases for V and 3 bases for J; bases not matched to a gene: 6. The CDR3: CASSLNLGQEETQYF. Here the CDR3 DNA reads TGTGCCAGCAGCTTAAACCTAGGACAGGAAGAGACCCAGTACTTC.

This chain connects TRBV19 to TRBJ2-7; tentatively, D is TRBD2 (6 bases). V lost 3 bases to trimming and J lost 2 bases, with 14 bases between them. The CDR3 length is 15 residues. Per germline, CDR1 LNHDA and CDR2 SQIVND (reference sequence). CDR3: CASSMSSGEAYEQYF. CDR3 coding DNA: TGTGCCAGTAGTATGAGTTCTGGGGAGGCCTACGAGCAGTACTTC.

CDR3 in DNA: TGCAGTGCTAGTGGGTTTGAGTCGAGCTCCTATAATTCACCCCTCCACTTT. Protein: CSASGFESSSYNSPLHF. The chain joins TRBV20-1 to TRBJ1-6; D unclear. Trimming shortened V by 3 bases and J by 0 bases, and 15 bases separated the two germline ends. In germline, CDR1 is DFQATT, CDR2 SNEGSKA (reference sequence). The CDR3 is made up of 17 amino acids.

V is TRBV28 and J is TRBJ1-3, with 7 positions matching TRBD1. Germline V gene data show CDR1 as MDHEN and CDR2 as SYDVKM. V lost 7 bases to trimming and J lost 4 bases; unmatched junction nucleotides: 1. The CDR3 is 12 amino acids. CDR3 region: CASKTGGNTIYF. DNA of the CDR3: TGTGCCAGCAAGACAGGGGGAAACACCATATATTTT. Full variable domain (outside the CDR3, taken from reference TRBV28 and TRBJ1-3): DVKVTQSSRYLVKRTGEKVFLECVQDMDHENMFWYRQDPGLGLRLIYFSYDVKMKEKGDIPEGYSVSREKKERFSLILESASTNQTSMYLCASKTGGNTIYFGEGSWLTVV.

This chain uses TRBV2 with TRBJ2-1, with 7 bases identical to TRBD2. The CDR3 covers 13 residues. Trimming took 5 bases from V and 2 from J; bases not matched to a gene: 0. Germline V gives CDR1 SNHLY, CDR2 FYNNEI. The CDR3 DNA sequence: TGTGCCAGCAGTAGCGGGACCTACAATGAGCAGTTCTTC. Residues: CASSSGTYNEQFF.

The CDR3 DNA sequence: TGTGCCAGCAGTTTGCCCGGGACAGGGGTCGGGGAGACCCAGTACTTC. This codes for CASSLPGTGVGETQYF. The rearrangement uses TRBV28 and TRBJ2-5; TRBD1 aligns across 10 bases. The CDR3 runs to 16 residues. V was clipped by 3 bases and J by 5 bases; unmatched bases: 9. Germline V CDR1 and CDR2: MDHEN, SYDVKM.

This sequence joins TRBV27 and TRBJ2-7; TRBD1 matches at 8 bases. CDR3 length: 15 residues. In germline, CDR1 is MNHEY, CDR2 SMNVEV (reference sequence). J was trimmed by 7 bases and V by 5 bases; bases with no gene match: 13. The DNA of the CDR3 is TGTGCCAGCAGTACTCAGGGGGCCCTAATTGGGGAGCAGTACTTC. This translates into CASSTQGALIGEQYF.

The chain is built from TRBV5-1 and TRBJ2-1; the match to TRBD2 covers 9 bases. The germline gives CDR1 SGHRS, CDR2 YFSETQ. Trimming removed 0 bases from V and 7 bases from J; junction bases left unmatched: 8. This CDR3 comprises 16 residues. The CDR3 sequence is CASSLGASGEGNEQFF. The CDR3 bases are TGCGCCAGCAGCTTGGGGGCTAGCGGGGAGGGGAATGAGCAGTTCTTC.

The chain joins TRBV28 to TRBJ1-1, with D possibly TRBD1 on 6 matching bases. Germline CDR1 MDHEN, CDR2 SYDVKM. This CDR3 has 15 amino acids. Trimming took 10 bases from V and 4 from J, leaving 22 bases between them. CDR3 sequence (DNA): TGTGCCACTATAAAGGACAGACTTGGGGGCACTGAAGCTTTCTTT. Translation: CATIKDRLGGTEAFF.

The CDR3 reads CASSGQGADYSNQPQHF. DNA for the CDR3: TGTGCCAGTTCGGGACAGGGGGCTGATTATAGCAATCAGCCCCAGCATTTT. The chain joins TRBV19 to TRBJ1-5, with TRBD1 matching over 12 bases. The CDR3 sequence is 17 residues long. Germline V gene lookup returns CDR1 LNHDA and CDR2 SQIVND (reference sequence). The junction had 8 bases not matched to a gene; V was cut back by 8 bases and J by 0 bases.

The V call is TRBV21-1, the J call TRBJ2-1; the DNA was not used to check the table's D call, TRBD2. TRBV21-1 is assigned pseudogene status. The CDR3 totals 17 residues. The DNA of the CDR3 is TGTGCCAGCAGCAAATGGGCGCGGGCGGGAAAGTTCGATGAGCAGTTCTTC. Translated, it gives CASSKWARAGKFDEQFF.

CDR3: CASSQDLGSGSYYEQYF. In DNA form, the CDR3 reads TGTGCCAGCAGCCAAGACCTTGGTAGCGGGAGTTACTACGAGCAGTACTTC. This chain joins TRBV3-1 (or the pseudogene TRBV3-2) and TRBJ2-7, with 9 positions matching TRBD2. Germline V gives CDR1 LGHDT, CDR2 YNNKEL (reference sequence). V dropped 0 bases and J dropped 3; count of bases not matched to a gene: 9. CDR3 length: 17 residues.

The chain joins TRBV28 to TRBJ2-7; D is possibly TRBD1 (5 bases). The CDR3 covers 13 residues. Germline lookup yields CDR1 MDHEN and CDR2 SYDVKM. Between the trimmed V and J ends, which lost 3 bases and 3 bases, there was a span of 9 bases. The CDR3 region has the DNA TGTGCCAGCAGTTTGGGGCCCTTCTACGAGCAGTACTTC. The encoded protein is CASSLGPFYEQYF.